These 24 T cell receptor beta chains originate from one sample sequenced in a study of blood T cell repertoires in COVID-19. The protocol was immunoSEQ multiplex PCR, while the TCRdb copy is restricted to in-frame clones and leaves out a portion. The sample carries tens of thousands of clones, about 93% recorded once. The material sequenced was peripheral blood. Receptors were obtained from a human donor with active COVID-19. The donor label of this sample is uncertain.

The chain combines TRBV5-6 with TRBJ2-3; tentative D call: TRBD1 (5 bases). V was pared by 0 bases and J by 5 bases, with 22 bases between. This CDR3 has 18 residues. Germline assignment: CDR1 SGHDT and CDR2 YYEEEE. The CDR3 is CASSLAMGPGIRKDTQYF. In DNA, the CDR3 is TGTGCCAGCAGCTTGGCCATGGGGCCAGGCATCCGGAAAGATACGCAGTATTTT.

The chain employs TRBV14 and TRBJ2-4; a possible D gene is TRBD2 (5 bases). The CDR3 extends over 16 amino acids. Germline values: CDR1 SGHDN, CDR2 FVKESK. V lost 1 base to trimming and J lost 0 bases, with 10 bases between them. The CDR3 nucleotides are TGTGCCAGCAGCCAAGCAGTCGGACTAGCCAAAAACATTCAGTACTTC. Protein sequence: CASSQAVGLAKNIQYF. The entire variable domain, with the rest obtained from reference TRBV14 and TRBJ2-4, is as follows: EAGVTQFPSHSVIEKGQTVTLRCDPISGHDNLYWYRRVMGKEIKFLLHFVKESKQDESGMPNNRFLAERTGGTYSTLKVQPAELEDSGVYFCASSQAVGLAKNIQYFGAGTRLSVL.

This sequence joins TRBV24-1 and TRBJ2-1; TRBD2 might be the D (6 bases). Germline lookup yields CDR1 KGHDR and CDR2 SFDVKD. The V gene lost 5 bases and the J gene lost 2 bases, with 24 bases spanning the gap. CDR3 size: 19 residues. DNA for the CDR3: TGTGCCACCAGTGCCCCTGCCCCGAGAGCGGGCCCCCCCTACAATGAGCAGTTCTTC. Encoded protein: CATSAPAPRAGPPYNEQFF.

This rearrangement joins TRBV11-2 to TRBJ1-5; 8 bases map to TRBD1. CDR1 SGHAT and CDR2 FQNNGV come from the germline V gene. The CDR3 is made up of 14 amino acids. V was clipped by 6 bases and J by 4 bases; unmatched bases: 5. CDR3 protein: CASSSQGGNQPQHF. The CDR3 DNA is TGTGCCAGCAGTTCACAGGGGGGGAATCAGCCCCAGCATTTT.

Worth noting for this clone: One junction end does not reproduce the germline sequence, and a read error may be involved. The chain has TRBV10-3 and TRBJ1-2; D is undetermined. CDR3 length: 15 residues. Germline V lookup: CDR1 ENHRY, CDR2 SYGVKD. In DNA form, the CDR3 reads TGTGCCATCAGTCAGTCCCCGAGGTCTAACTATGGCTACACCTTC. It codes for CAISQSPRSNYGYTF.

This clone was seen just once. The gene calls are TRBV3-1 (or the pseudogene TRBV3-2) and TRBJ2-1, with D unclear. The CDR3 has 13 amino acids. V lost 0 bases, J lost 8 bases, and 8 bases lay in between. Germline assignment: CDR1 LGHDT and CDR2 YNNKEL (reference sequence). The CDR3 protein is CASSQDYSHEQFF. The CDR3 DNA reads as TGTGCCAGCAGCCAAGATTATAGCCATGAGCAGTTCTTC.

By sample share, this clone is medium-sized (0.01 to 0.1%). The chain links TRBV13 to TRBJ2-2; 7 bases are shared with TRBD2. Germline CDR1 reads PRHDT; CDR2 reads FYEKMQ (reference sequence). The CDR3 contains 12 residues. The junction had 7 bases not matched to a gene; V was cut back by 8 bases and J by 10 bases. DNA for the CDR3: TGTGCCAGCCTCTTGGGAGGGAAGGAGCTGTTTTTT. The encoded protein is CASLLGGKELFF.

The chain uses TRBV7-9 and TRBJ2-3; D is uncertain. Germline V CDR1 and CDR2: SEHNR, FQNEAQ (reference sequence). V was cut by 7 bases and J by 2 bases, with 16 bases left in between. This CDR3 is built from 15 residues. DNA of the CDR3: TGTGCCAGCATCCCGACACGATTATTCACAGATACGCAGTATTTT. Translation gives CASIPTRLFTDTQYF.

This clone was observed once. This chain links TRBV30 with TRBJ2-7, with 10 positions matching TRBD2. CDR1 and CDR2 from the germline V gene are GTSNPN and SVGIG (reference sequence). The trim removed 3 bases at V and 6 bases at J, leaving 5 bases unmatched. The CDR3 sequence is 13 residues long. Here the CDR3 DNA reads TGTGCCTGGAGCTCTAGCGGGAGTGGCGAGCAGTACTTC. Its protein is CAWSSSGSGEQYF.

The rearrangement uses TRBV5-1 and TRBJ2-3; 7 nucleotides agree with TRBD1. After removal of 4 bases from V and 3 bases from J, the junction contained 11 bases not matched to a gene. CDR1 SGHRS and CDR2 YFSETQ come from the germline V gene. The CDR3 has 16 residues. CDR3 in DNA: TGCGCCAGCAGCCAATACCCGCCGGGACAGACAGATACGCAGTATTTT. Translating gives CASSQYPPGQTDTQYF.

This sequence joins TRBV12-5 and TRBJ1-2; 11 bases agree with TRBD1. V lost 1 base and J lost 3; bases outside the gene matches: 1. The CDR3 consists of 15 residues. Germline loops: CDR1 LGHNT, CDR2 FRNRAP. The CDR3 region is CASGLGDRGYYGYTF. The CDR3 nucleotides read TGTGCTAGTGGTTTGGGGGACAGGGGGTACTATGGCTACACCTTC.

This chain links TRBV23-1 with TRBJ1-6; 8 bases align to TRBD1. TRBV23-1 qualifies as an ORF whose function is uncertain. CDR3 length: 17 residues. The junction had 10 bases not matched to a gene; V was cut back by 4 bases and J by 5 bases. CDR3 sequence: CASSPRPDRVNNSPLHF. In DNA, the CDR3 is TGCGCCAGCAGTCCCCGGCCGGACAGGGTAAATAATTCACCCCTCCACTTT.

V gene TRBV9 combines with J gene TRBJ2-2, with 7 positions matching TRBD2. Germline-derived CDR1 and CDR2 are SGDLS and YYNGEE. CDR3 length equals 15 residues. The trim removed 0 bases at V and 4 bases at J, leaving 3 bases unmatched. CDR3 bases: TGTGCCAGCAGCGTAGACGGGGGGTCCACCGGGGAGCTGTTTTTT. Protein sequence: CASSVDGGSTGELFF.

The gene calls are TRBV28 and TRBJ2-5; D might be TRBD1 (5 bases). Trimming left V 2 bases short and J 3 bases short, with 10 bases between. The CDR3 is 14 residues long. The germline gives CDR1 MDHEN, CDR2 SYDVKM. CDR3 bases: TGTGCCAGCAGTTTACCAGGGCCAAAAGAGACCCAGTACTTC. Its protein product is CASSLPGPKETQYF.

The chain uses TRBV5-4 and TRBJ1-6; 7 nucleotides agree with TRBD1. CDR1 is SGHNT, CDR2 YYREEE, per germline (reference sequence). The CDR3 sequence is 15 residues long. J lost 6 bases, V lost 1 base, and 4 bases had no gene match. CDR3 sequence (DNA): TGTGCCAGCAGCTTGAATCAGGGGGGTAATTCACCCCTCCACTTT. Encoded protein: CASSLNQGGNSPLHF.

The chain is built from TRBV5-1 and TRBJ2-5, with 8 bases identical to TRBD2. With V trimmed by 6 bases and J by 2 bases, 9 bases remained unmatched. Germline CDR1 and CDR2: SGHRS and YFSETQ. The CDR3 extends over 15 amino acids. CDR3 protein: CASKPGGGPQETQYF. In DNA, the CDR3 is TGCGCCAGCAAACCCGGGGGGGGCCCGCAAGAGACCCAGTACTTC.

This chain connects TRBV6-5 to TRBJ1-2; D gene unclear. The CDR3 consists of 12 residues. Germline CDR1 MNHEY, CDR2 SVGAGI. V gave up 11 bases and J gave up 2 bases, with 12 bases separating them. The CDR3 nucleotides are TGTGCCTCGGGAGGGTCCAACTATGGCTACACCTTC. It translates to CASGGSNYGYTF.

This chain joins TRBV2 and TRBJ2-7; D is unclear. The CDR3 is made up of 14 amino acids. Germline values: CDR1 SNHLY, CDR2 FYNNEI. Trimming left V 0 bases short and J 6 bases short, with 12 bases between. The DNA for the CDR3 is TGTGCCAGCAGTGAAGCACCACTCACGAGCGAGCAGTACGTC. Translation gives CASSEAPLTSEQYV.

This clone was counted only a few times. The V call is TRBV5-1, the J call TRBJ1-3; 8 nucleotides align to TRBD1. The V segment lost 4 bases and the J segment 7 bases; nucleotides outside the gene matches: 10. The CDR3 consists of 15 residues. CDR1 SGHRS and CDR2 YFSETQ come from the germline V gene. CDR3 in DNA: TGCGCCAGCAGCCCGGGAGGACAGGGTGAGAACACCATATATTTT. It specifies CASSPGGQGENTIYF.

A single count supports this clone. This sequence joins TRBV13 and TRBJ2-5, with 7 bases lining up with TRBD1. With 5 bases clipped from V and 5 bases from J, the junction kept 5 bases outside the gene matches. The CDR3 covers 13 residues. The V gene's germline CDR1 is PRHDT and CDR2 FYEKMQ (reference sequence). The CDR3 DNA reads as TGTGCCAGCAGCCAAGGGGGCGATGAGACCCAGTACTTC. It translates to CASSQGGDETQYF.

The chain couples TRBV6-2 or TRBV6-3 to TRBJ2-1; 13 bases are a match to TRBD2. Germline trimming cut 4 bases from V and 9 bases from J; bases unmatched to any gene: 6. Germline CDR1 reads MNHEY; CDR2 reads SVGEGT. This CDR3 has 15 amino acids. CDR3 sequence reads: CASSWTSGGSAEQFF. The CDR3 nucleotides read TGTGCCAGCAGTTGGACTAGCGGGGGATCAGCTGAGCAGTTCTTC.

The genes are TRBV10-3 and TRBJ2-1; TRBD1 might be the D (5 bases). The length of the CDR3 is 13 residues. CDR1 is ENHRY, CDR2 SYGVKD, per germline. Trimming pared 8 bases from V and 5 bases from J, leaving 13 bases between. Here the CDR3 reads CAISREKNNEQFF. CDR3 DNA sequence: TGTGCCATCTCCAGGGAAAAAAACAATGAGCAGTTCTTC.

The CDR3 loop reads CASSLGGGWNTEAFF. The CDR3 DNA follows: TGTGCCAGCAGCTTAGGGGGGGGCTGGAACACTGAAGCTTTCTTT. The rearrangement uses TRBV11-2 and TRBJ1-1; D possibly corresponds to TRBD1 (6 bases). Deletions cut 1 base from V and 1 base from J, with 10 bases between. Germline assignment: CDR1 SGHAT and CDR2 FQNNGV. This CDR3 is 15 amino acids long.

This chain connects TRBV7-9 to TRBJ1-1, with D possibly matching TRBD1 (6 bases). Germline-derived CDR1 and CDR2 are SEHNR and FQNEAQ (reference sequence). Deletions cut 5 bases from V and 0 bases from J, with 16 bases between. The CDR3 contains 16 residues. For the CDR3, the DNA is TGTGCCAGCAGCCCCGTCCCGGGACACCTGAACACTGAAGCTTTCTTT. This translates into CASSPVPGHLNTEAFF.